These T cell receptor beta chains were read from a single sample in a study of T cell responses to AZD1222 COVID-19 vaccine. The protocol was immunoSEQ multiplex PCR, while the TCRdb copy is restricted to in-frame clones and leaves out a portion. The sample lists 150,000 to 180,000 clones, roughly nine tenths seen once, with about 19% in the top ten. Sequencing used peripheral blood, obtained on day 0 of AZD1222 vaccination. The receptors here all came from an adult in good health. Each CDR3 is given with its conserved first and last residue.

TRBV5-1,TRBJ2-1,CASSWTVDEQFF
TRBV2,TRBJ2-7,CASSPAYEQYF
TRBV9,TRBJ1-1,CASSQELVGGNTEAFF
TRBV11-3,TRBJ1-2,CASSLDQRGHRGGYTF
TRBV5-1,TRBJ1-1,CASSSRTGGTEAFF
TRBV4-1,TRBJ2-2,CASSQDSGRGPGELFF
TRBV25-1,TRBJ2-3,CASSASQVSPDTQYF
TRBV18,TRBJ1-3,CASSLPGQGFGNTIYF
TRBV7-7,TRBJ2-5,CASSSLAGGRETQYF
TRBV6-5,TRBJ2-5,CASSYSLLEQETQYF
TRBV27,TRBJ2-6,CASSLSEGARVFAGANVLTF
TRBV5-6,TRBJ1-2,CASSLDSLNYGYTF
TRBV24-1,TRBJ1-1,CATSGEGYTEAFF
TRBV6-6,TRBJ1-5,CASSTGDGNQPQHF
TRBV4-1,TRBJ1-5,CASSQDGGIQPQHF
TRBV5-5,TRBJ2-1,CASSLGLVNEQFF
TRBV29-1,TRBJ1-4,CSVTDRRKLFF
TRBV16,TRBJ1-1,CASSQLPAASPTEAFF
TRBV9,TRBJ1-3,CASSVRDGTLGGNTIYF
TRBV7-2,TRBJ1-6,CASSSRHREMGSPLHF
TRBV7-2,TRBJ1-3,CASSSTRGNTIYF
TRBV6-6,TRBJ2-7,CASDGLAGGFAEQYF
TRBV9,TRBJ2-2,CASSGHVQAPSGELFF
TRBV24-1,TRBJ2-1,CATSDARGQFF
TRBV5-5,TRBJ2-3,CASSPPIGTDTQYF
TRBV11-3,TRBJ2-1,CASSPWDNEQFF
TRBV5-1,TRBJ2-7,CASSLDPNRGRYEQYF
TRBV6-2/TRBV6-3,TRBJ1-1,CASSFPNTEAFF
TRBV18,TRBJ1-2,CASSPSGYGYTF
TRBV27,TRBJ2-1,CASSLDRSSYNEQFF
TRBV11-3,TRBJ1-3,CASSFAGQSSGNTIYF
TRBV19,TRBJ1-2,CASSKQGSYGYTF
TRBV7-3,TRBJ1-1,CASAGTPNTEAFF
TRBV19,TRBJ1-1,CASRAPDRAEAFF
TRBV27,TRBJ2-1,CASSFLAPYNEQFF
TRBV5-1,TRBJ1-1,CASSLVGGVNTEAFF
TRBV2,TRBJ2-3,CASSEGLAGFLTQYF
TRBV19,TRBJ1-4,CASSQSRTTNEKLFF
TRBV30,TRBJ2-1,CAWSGTTYNEQFF
TRBV28,TRBJ2-5,CASSFAEAQYF
TRBV4-1,TRBJ1-5,CASSQEGQSNQPQHF
TRBV20-1,TRBJ2-7,CSALTYEQYF
TRBV20-1,TRBJ2-5,CSVPSGETQYF
TRBV7-3,TRBJ2-3,CASSLTANPPDTQYF
TRBV5-4,TRBJ2-3,CASGSTQQYTQYF
TRBV10-3,TRBJ1-1,CASLGAVGTEAFF
TRBV6-5,TRBJ1-2,CASSYSTTGENYGYTF
TRBV11-3,TRBJ2-3,CASSSYLGRGDTQYF
TRBV18,TRBJ1-1,CASSPFTREAFF
TRBV7-3,TRBJ1-1,CASSKDSWNTEAFF
TRBV5-1,TRBJ2-3,CASSLGLAGTDTQYF
TRBV7-9,TRBJ2-3,CASRRGRLGTDTQYF
TRBV9,TRBJ1-6,CASSVGGLNSPLHF
TRBV6-6,TRBJ1-2,CASSYSPGTGTYGYTF
TRBV7-9,TRBJ1-5,CASSLGTQPQHF
TRBV11-3,TRBJ1-1,CASSLRNTEAFF
TRBV4-3,TRBJ2-3,CASSQDIRSDTQYF
TRBV27,TRBJ1-3,CASSLSRGPGNTIYF